This record looks at one T cell receptor (beta chain) sequence and its context. Its antigen is currently unknown. Method: immunoSEQ multiplex PCR; TCRdb's copy keeps in-frame clones and lacks some. The table lists about 99,000 clones, nearly 90% of them singletons. The data are from a study of T cell responses to AZD1222 COVID-19 vaccine. Study background: Analysis merged second doses at about 4 or about 12 weeks.

The CDR3 is 16 residues long. V lost 4 bases and J lost 3, with 18 bases in between. Germline lookup yields CDR1 LGHNA and CDR2 YSLEER. The study, taken as a whole, reports: It was only six AZD1222 recipients who were seropositive at baseline. With dominance at 160-218 and 743-854, vaccine-associated CD4 TCRs spanned spike. Sampling that yielded the repertoires occurred only after the peak T cell response.

The specimen comprised peripheral blood, sampled on day 0 of AZD1222 vaccination. The chain links TRBV4-3 to TRBJ1-2; D is undetermined. This TCR came from an adult in good health. The CDR3 region has the DNA TGCGCCAGCAGCCCCGTCGGTGCGGAAGGAGACTATGGCTACACCTTC. Translated, it gives CASSPVGAEGDYGYTF.